This entry lists 10 T cell receptor beta chains sequenced from one sample in a study of PD-1 blockade in classical Hodgkin lymphoma. The table came from immunoSEQ multiplex PCR; TCRdb's copy has only in-frame clones and leaves some out. The repertoire holds 32,000 or so clones, with approximately 86% as singletons. As to time point: cycle 4 day 1 (C4D1), after 6 weeks of nivolumab. Every patient relapsed after autologous stem cell transplantation, and brentuximab vedotin exposure varied. Researchers used magnetic negative selection to pull out pure CD4+ T cells from thawed PBMCs. This specimen was CD4+ T cells from blood, taken before the fourth cycle of nivolumab. These receptors originate from a human donor with classical Hodgkin lymphoma.

V usage is TRBV7-8 and J usage is TRBJ2-6; D is undetermined. The CDR3 totals 14 residues. Germline V gene data show CDR1 as SGHVS and CDR2 as FQNEAQ. Trimming removed 1 base from V and 3 bases from J, with 4 bases in between. The CDR3 spells CASSLEGGANVLTF. The DNA of the CDR3 is TGTGCCAGCAGCTTAGAAGGTGGGGCCAACGTCCTGACTTTC.

The chain links TRBV28 to TRBJ1-3; D is unresolved. CDR3 length: 13 residues. With 6 bases removed from V and 6 bases from J, the gap between germline ends came to 12 bases. CDR1 and CDR2 (germline): MDHEN, SYDVKM. CDR3 region: CASSLGRENTIYF. For the CDR3, the DNA is TGTGCCAGCAGCCTAGGACGGGAAAACACCATATATTTT.

The chain uses TRBV28 and TRBJ1-3; D not resolved. Looked up from germline, CDR1 is MDHEN and CDR2 is SYDVKM. This CDR3 is 16 amino acids long. V was shortened by 5 bases and J by 0 bases, with 14 bases between the two germline ends. CDR3 sequence (DNA): TGTGCCAGCAGTACGTACCAGGTACTCTCTGGAAACACCATATATTTT. Protein product: CASSTYQVLSGNTIYF.

This sequence joins TRBV10-3 and TRBJ2-7; D is undetermined. The germline V and J ends were trimmed by 0 bases and 2 bases, with 8 bases remaining between them. The CDR3 is 14 amino acids. Per germline, CDR1 ENHRY and CDR2 SYGVKD. The CDR3 DNA sequence: TGTGCCATCAGTGAGTCGGACGGTCCCTACGAGCAGTACTTC. It is translated as CAISESDGPYEQYF.

V usage is TRBV9 and J usage is TRBJ2-6; D remains ambiguous. Germline CDR1 is SGDLS and CDR2 is YYNGEE. The CDR3 contains 18 residues. With 0 bases removed from V and 3 bases from J, the gap between germline ends came to 16 bases. This chain's CDR3 is CASSVAELQISGANVLTF. In nucleotides, the CDR3 is TGTGCCAGCAGCGTAGCGGAACTGCAAATAAGTGGGGCCAACGTCCTGACTTTC.

The chain uses TRBV19 and TRBJ1-5; D gene unclear. The CDR3 runs to 14 residues. The V and J ends lost 3 bases and 3 bases respectively, with 9 bases between them. Germline CDR1 is LNHDA and CDR2 is SQIVND (reference sequence). The CDR3, as DNA: TGTGCCAGTAGTATGGTAGGGCTCAATCAGCCCCAGCATTTT. This gives the protein CASSMVGLNQPQHF.

In nucleotides, the CDR3 is TGTGCCAGCAGCTCCCTGGGGGTGGACACCGGGGAGCTGTTTTTT. Its protein is CASSSLGVDTGELFF. The chain links TRBV11-1 to TRBJ2-2; D assignment may be TRBD1 or TRBD2 (5 bases each). This CDR3 contains 15 residues. Germline V lookup: CDR1 SGHAT, CDR2 FQDESV (reference sequence). V lost 4 bases to trimming and J lost 3 bases, with 12 bases between them.

V gene TRBV28 combines with J gene TRBJ2-5; TRBD2 matches at 13 bases. Germline V gene data show CDR1 as MDHEN and CDR2 as SYDVKM. V lost 4 bases, J lost 5 bases, and 4 bases stayed unmatched. This CDR3 comprises 15 residues. CDR3: CASSSRTSGSETQYF. CDR3 sequence (DNA): TGTGCCAGCAGTTCCCGGACTAGCGGGAGTGAGACCCAGTACTTC. Filled out from reference TRBV28 and TRBJ2-5, the complete variable domain reads DVKVTQSSRYLVKRTGEKVFLECVQDMDHENMFWYRQDPGLGLRLIYFSYDVKMKEKGDIPEGYSVSREKKERFSLILESASTNQTSMYLCASSSRTSGSETQYFGPGTRLLVL.

The chain couples TRBV5-4 to TRBJ2-2; 7 bases are a match to TRBD1. The CDR3 consists of 15 residues. Germline V gives CDR1 SGHNT, CDR2 YYREEE (reference sequence). V shed 4 bases and J 6 bases; nucleotides not matched to a gene: 9. This CDR3 is CASSGVGGAPGELFF. Written as DNA, the CDR3 is TGTGCCAGCAGCGGTGTAGGGGGCGCCCCCGGGGAGCTGTTTTTT.

The V gene is TRBV5-1, the J gene TRBJ2-2, with a weak D call TRBD1 (5 bases). Trimming removed 6 bases from V and 6 bases from J, with 21 bases in between. This CDR3 comprises 16 residues. The germline V gene encodes CDR1 SGHRS and CDR2 YFSETQ. In DNA, the CDR3 is TGCGCCAGCATAGGGGCGGATTTCGGAAATCCCGGGGAGCTGTTTTTT. Translated, it gives CASIGADFGNPGELFF.